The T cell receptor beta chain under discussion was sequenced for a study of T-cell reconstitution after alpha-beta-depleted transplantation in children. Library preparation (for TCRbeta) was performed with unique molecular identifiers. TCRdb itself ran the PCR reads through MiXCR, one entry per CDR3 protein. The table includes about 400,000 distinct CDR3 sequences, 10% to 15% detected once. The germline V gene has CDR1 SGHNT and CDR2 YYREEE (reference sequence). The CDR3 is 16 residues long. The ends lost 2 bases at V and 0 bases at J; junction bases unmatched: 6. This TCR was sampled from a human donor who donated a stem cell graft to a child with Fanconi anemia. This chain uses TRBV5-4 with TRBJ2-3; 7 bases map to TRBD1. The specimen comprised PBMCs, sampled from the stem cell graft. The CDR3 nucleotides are TGTGCCAGCAGCTTACAGGGGCGTACTAGCACAGATACGCAGTATTTT. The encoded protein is CASSLQGRTSTDTQYF.